The present TCR beta chain was sequenced within a study of vaccination effects on CD4 cells after COVID-19 (dated by TCRdb to between 2022 and 2023). About the investigation overall: Each participant got two doses of an mRNA SARS-CoV-2 vaccine, either BNT162b2 or mRNA-1273. Altogether, 10 COVID-19 convalescent patients and 4 SARS-CoV-2-naive healthy vaccine recipients made up the full study. In both COVID-19 convalescent patients and infection-naive vaccine recipients, the study compared SARS-CoV-2 spike-specific CD4+ TCR repertoires from before mRNA vaccination with those from after it. Cultures from other donors in the study were sequenced using the Oncomine TCR Beta short-read assay on an Illumina iSeq 100.

V trim: 2 bases; J trim: 6 bases; unmatched bases: 7. Based on the germline V gene, the CDR1 and CDR2 sequences are MRHNA and SNTAGT. The CDR3 spans 16 residues, from the cysteine through the phenylalanine. Here the CDR3 DNA is all that survives: 48 bases in frame from base 1. In the ViraFEST assay, PBMC were stimulated with viral peptide pools, and antigen-specific CD4+ T cell clonotypes were then identified by expansion using TCR sequencing. After about 10 days of culture, CD4+ T cells were isolated with the EasySep CD4+ T cell isolation kit. Negative nucleocapsid antibody results before and after vaccination confirmed that the healthy vaccine recipients had no prior SARS-CoV-2 infection. Each well held 1.5 million to 2 million PBMC cultured in IMDM containing approximately 5.3% human AB serum, 9 to 10 IU/ml IL-2 and gentamicin, along with approximately 10 ug/ml peptides. On days 3 and 7, half of the culture medium was replaced with fresh IL-2-containing medium. Each peptide stimulation condition was cultured in triplicate wells unless otherwise noted. Using Ficoll-Paque Plus gradient centrifugation, PBMC were separated from whole blood and then either used fresh or cryopreserved at -140C. The overlapping peptide pools covered the spike proteins of SARS-CoV-2 and of the common cold coronaviruses HCoV-NL63, HCoV-OC43 and HCoV-229E. Genomic DNA was extracted from cultured CD4+ T cells with the QIAamp micro DNA kit.

The library relied on the immunoSEQ multiplex PCR assay. DNA from the cultured and isolated CD4+ T cells underwent TCR beta CDR3 sequencing. The authors' analysis ran thus. The analysis removed non-productive TCR sequences, trimmed reads to the CDR3 region, and retained only CDR3s that were 7 or more amino acids long. The MANAFEST web app was used to identify antigen-specific clonotypes by comparing expansion in peptide wells with expansion in reference cultures. To be called positive, a clone needed expansion at FDR<0.05 compared with the reference and with all other wells, an odds ratio greater than 5, and a frequency greater than 0.1% in two replicate wells. Clonotypes significantly expanded in SARS-CoV-2 spike wells and in at least one common cold coronavirus spike condition were defined as cross-reactive. CDR3 similarity was assessed by Levenshtein distance with the stringdist R package, and unrooted trees were built with ape in R 3.6.1. Held by TCRdb, this immuneACCESS table contains in-frame sequences only and omits some clones. Under half of the omission traces to an unresolved V gene where checked; the cause of the rest is unknown. The V and J calls and clone size are taken from that table; D and trimming were inferred from the DNA. For this sample the table gives 55,000 to 65,000 clones, of which about four fifths were detected only once. The ten largest clonotypes hold under 3% of the sample.

This clone showed up just a few times. This clone's antigen is unknown. Base qualities are not at hand, and no much larger clone is one base apart. Findings and caveats that apply to the study as a whole: The study was limited by a small number of convalescent patients, and early post-infection timepoints were lacking. Both infection-induced and vaccine-induced clones contracted markedly at late post-vaccination timepoints, which is consistent with waning T cell responses. Among healthy vaccine recipients, nearly all vaccine-induced clones were SARS-CoV-2 mono-reactive, and just 1 of 255 was cross-reactive with common cold coronaviruses.

The sequence derives from a human donor who received a COVID-19 vaccine. Sample: CD4+ T cells from PBMCs cultured with HCoV-229E spike peptides, taken before COVID-19 vaccination. Reading the label with the study, this specimen's cell subset or site is: HCoV-229E spike overlapping peptide pool stimulation. Here the chain combines TRBV6-4 and TRBJ1-6; 7 central nucleotides agree with TRBD1. The sequenced DNA is TGTGCCAGCAGTGACCCCACGACAGGGTCTAATTCACCCCTCCACTTT. Translation gives CASSDPTTGSNSPLHF.